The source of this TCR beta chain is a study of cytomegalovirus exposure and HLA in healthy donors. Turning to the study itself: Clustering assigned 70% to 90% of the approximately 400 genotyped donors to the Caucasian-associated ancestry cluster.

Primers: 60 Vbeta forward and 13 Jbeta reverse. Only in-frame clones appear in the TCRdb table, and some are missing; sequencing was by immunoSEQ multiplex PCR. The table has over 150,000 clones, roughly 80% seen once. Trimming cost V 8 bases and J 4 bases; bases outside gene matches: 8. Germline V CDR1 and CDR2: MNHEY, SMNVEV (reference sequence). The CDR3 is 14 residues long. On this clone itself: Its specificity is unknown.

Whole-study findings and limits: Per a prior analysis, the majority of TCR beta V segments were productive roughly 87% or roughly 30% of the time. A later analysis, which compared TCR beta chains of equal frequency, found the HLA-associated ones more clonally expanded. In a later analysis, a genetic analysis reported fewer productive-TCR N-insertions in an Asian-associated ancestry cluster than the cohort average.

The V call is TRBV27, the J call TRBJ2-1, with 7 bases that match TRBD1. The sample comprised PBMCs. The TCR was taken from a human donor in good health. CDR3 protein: CASHSRDSYNEQFF. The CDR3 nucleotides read TGTGCCAGCCACTCCCGGGACAGTTACAATGAGCAGTTCTTC.